This paragraph reports one T cell receptor (beta chain). The target of this receptor is not known. Base quality data are lacking; no much larger clone is found one base away. These data are taken from a study of shared clonotypes between healthy human individuals (dated by TCRdb to 2018 to 2020). Regarding the research as a whole: A few men and a couple of women, aged 18 to 49 years, made up the cohort. Per donor, three plates each were used for CD4 naive and CD4 memory, two for CD8 naive, and one for CD8 memory. To estimate repertoire size and how much clonotype sharing occurs between individuals, the study deeply sequenced the blood TCR repertoires of about five healthy adults. Different laboratories and diverse techniques were used to prepare libraries and sequence TCR repertoires, to increase sequencing depth and limit assay-specific biases. Each donor's leukapheresis produced roughly between about 0.85 and 10 billion PBMCs.

Looking up the germline V gene yields CDR1 MDHEN and CDR2 SYDVKM. Measured from the cysteine to the phenylalanine, the CDR3 is 14 residues long. The CDR3 DNA has 42 bases and is translated from base 1. V drops 10 bases and J drops 4 bases, leaving 16 bases in between. On the study overall, not on this receptor specifically: The small number of donors limited the genetic and exposure-history diversity represented. Clonotypes shared by all four sorted-subset donors showed higher generation probabilities than non-shared clonotypes. Naive subsets generally had larger estimated clonotype richness than memory subsets. Pairwise subsampling indicated that sequencing depth was expected to affect the degree of clonotype sharing among donors. Rarefaction of sorted-subset datasets indicated incomplete sequencing despite the large sequencing depth. Sampling was limited to blood, and TCR repertoires in tissue likely differ from TCR repertoires in blood. Roughly 5% of naive CD4, roughly 3.5% of naive CD8, approximately 2% of memory CD4, and roughly 0.4% of memory CD8 clonotypes were shared across several donors.

CD8 naive samples were obtained by positive selection for CCR7 among CD45RO-negative cells, yielding a CD45RA+CCR7+ population from which TemRA cells were excluded. The donors were healthy, HIV-negative adults with no recently reported acute infections or vaccinations. Every donor was a Caucasian adult living in Nashville, Tennessee, USA. Blood was collected by leukapheresis, and PBMCs were isolated by Ficoll-Histopaque density gradient centrifugation and then cryopreserved in liquid nitrogen vapor phase. Analytical flow cytometry was used to check the purity and quantity of every magnetically sorted T cell population. From each sorted fraction, genomic DNA was isolated and quantified by UV absorbance on a Nanodrop 2000c. Using the deep immunoSEQ assay, TCR CDR3 regions were amplified from genomic DNA by multiplex PCR. Genomic DNA extracted from each cell subset was distributed evenly over all wells of several immunoSEQ 96-well plates, and each plate served as one replicate. For sorted subsets, each replicate PCR was loaded with 200 ng genomic DNA, equivalent to about 30,000 T cell genomes. Purified libraries were quantified with a Qubit 3.0 fluorometer, sized on a Bioanalyzer 2100, and re-quantified with the KAPA Library Quantification kit. A separate single-read 150-cycle Illumina NextSeq 550 flow cell was used to sequence each immunoSEQ 96-well plate. From the authors' description of their analysis: Because only junctional sequences without quality scores were contained in the immunoSEQ output, filtering matching that applied to full-length reads could not be performed. Sequences were annotated with PyIR, a Python wrapper for IgBLAST v1.9, using IMGT germline references to assign V/J genes and CDR3. Reads were filtered out if the reads had weak V/J assignments (E-value above 1e-6), no CDR3, stop codons, out-of-frame junctions, or ambiguous translated residues. V3J clonotypes were defined as sequences sharing the same inferred V gene, J gene, and CDR3 amino acid sequence. To compute the percentage overlap between repertoires, the number of shared unique clonotypes was divided by the size of the smaller repertoire. Three approaches were used to assess repertoire richness: RTK rarefaction, the Chao1 estimator, and Recon v2.1 estimates of unobserved clonotypes. Generation probabilities were computed with OLGA for all TCRbeta clonotypes obtained by the gDNA method from four donors. TCRdb carries this immuneACCESS record with in-frame sequences only. Its versions omit some clonotypes, under half of them owing to an unresolved V gene in the studies checked, with the rest unexplained. The DNA gave D and trimming, while V, J and clone size come from that table. This sample holds roughly 2,000,000 clones; around 96% were observed only once. The ten largest clones represent approximately 1% of the sample.

The receptor comes from a man aged 18 to 29 in good health. The rearranged chain carries TRBV28 and TRBJ2-2, with the identity of the D gene unclear. The sequenced sample was naive CD8+ T cells sorted from blood. Interpreted using the paper, the cell subset or site label stands for: CD45RA+CCR7+. The bases read TGTGCCACCCTGTCTATGGGGATCACCGGGGAGCTGTTTTTT. Translated, this is CATLSMGITGELFF.